This entry lists 14 T cell receptor beta chains sequenced from one sample in a study of T cell responses to AZD1222 COVID-19 vaccine. This table comes from immunoSEQ multiplex PCR, and its TCRdb copy is limited to in-frame clones, with some not included. The sample has under 95,000 clones; 90% are singletons. Source: peripheral blood, taken 28 days after the second AZD1222 dose. Receptor source: an adult who received the AZD1222 COVID-19 vaccine.

The chain carries TRBV13 and TRBJ2-7, with 7 nucleotides matching TRBD1. The V gene end was trimmed by 4 bases and the J gene end by 2 bases; junction bases not matched to a gene: 11. The germline V gene has CDR1 PRHDT and CDR2 FYEKMQ (reference sequence). This CDR3 comprises 16 residues. DNA of the CDR3: TGTGCCAGCAGCTCATCAGGGGGAATGTTTCCCTACGAGCAGTACTTC. Its translation: CASSSSGGMFPYEQYF.

The V gene is TRBV5-5, the J gene TRBJ2-3, with D perhaps matching TRBD1 (7 bases). With 2 bases removed from V and 1 base from J, the gap between germline ends came to 20 bases. CDR1 and CDR2 (germline): SGHKS, YYEKEE (reference sequence). This CDR3 has 18 amino acids. This CDR3 is CASSFGVTGEEGTDTQYF. For the CDR3, the DNA is TGTGCCAGCAGCTTCGGGGTTACAGGGGAGGAGGGCACAGATACGCAGTATTTT.

The chain employs TRBV7-9 and TRBJ1-2, with TRBD1 as a possible D gene (6 bases). Germline V gene data show CDR1 as SEHNR and CDR2 as FQNEAQ (reference sequence). V shed 1 base and J shed 7 bases, with 10 bases lying between them. This CDR3 is built from 13 residues. The CDR3 spells CASSLEGTFGYTF. The CDR3 DNA reads as TGTGCCAGCAGCTTAGAGGGGACATTTGGCTACACCTTC.

This chain uses TRBV27 with TRBJ1-1; 8 bases align to TRBD1. Trimming cost V 4 bases and J 5 bases; bases outside gene matches: 21. CDR3 length: 19 residues. From germline, CDR1 is MNHEY and CDR2 SMNVEV (reference sequence). CDR3 sequence reads: CASSSFNSGQGFLRTEAFF. In nucleotides, the CDR3 is TGTGCCAGCAGTTCCTTCAACTCCGGACAGGGATTTTTAAGGACTGAAGCTTTCTTT.

J is TRBJ1-6 and V is TRBV19; D not resolved. There are 14 residues in the CDR3. Between the trimmed V and J ends, which lost 7 bases and 2 bases, there was a span of 9 bases. CDR1 and CDR2 (germline): LNHDA, SQIVND (reference sequence). The CDR3 here is CASNREPYNSPLHF. The CDR3, as DNA: TGTGCCAGTAATAGGGAACCCTATAATTCACCCCTCCACTTT.

This chain joins TRBV5-8 and TRBJ1-5; D is perhaps TRBD1 (5 bases). Germline CDR1 is SGHTS and CDR2 is YDEGEE. V was cut by 0 bases and J by 3 bases, with 10 bases left in between. The CDR3 is made up of 15 amino acids. The CDR3 here is CASSLGGVANQPQHF. The CDR3 DNA is TGTGCCAGCAGCTTGGGGGGGGTTGCCAATCAGCCCCAGCATTTT. The whole variable domain, remainder taken from reference TRBV5-8 and TRBJ1-5, is EAGVTQSPTHLIKTRGQQATLRCSPISGHTSVYWYQQALGLGLQFLLWYDEGEERNRGNFPPRFSGRQFPNYSSELNVNALELEDSALYLCASSLGGVANQPQHFGDGTRLSIL.

This chain connects TRBV5-6 to TRBJ2-7; 7 bases fit TRBD1. V dropped 3 bases and J dropped 3; count of bases not matched to a gene: 3. There are 13 residues in the CDR3. Germline CDR1 and CDR2: SGHDT and YYEEEE. CDR3 DNA: TGTGCCAGCAGCTCGACAGGGTTCTACGAGCAGTACTTC. This gives the protein CASSSTGFYEQYF.

The chain links TRBV27 to TRBJ1-2, with 8 bases aligning to TRBD1. The germline V gene encodes CDR1 MNHEY and CDR2 SMNVEV (reference sequence). V shed 6 bases, J shed 4 bases, and the junction held 4 bases outside the gene matches. The CDR3 spans 13 residues. CDR3 DNA sequence: TGTGCCAGCAGGATTACAGGGGGCTATGGCTACACCTTC. Translating it yields CASRITGGYGYTF.

The CDR3: CASRQGRNTEAFF. The CDR3 DNA sequence: TGTGCCAGCCGACAGGGGAGGAACACTGAAGCTTTCTTT. The J gene is TRBJ1-1, the V gene TRBV2, with 8 nucleotides matching TRBD1. V trimming: 8 bases; J trimming: 1 base; junction bases outside the gene matches: 3. The CDR3 sequence is 13 residues long. Germline lookup yields CDR1 SNHLY and CDR2 FYNNEI.

This chain uses TRBV18 with TRBJ2-3; D uncertain. V gave up 3 bases and J gave up 2 bases, with 6 bases separating them. Looked up from germline, CDR1 is KGHSH and CDR2 is LQKENI. The CDR3 covers 13 residues. The CDR3 DNA follows: TGTGCCAGCTCACCTGTTACCACAGATACGCAGTATTTT. Protein: CASSPVTTDTQYF.

V and J are TRBV29-1 and TRBJ2-7; tentatively, D is TRBD2 (5 bases). Between the trimmed V and J ends, which lost 5 bases and 2 bases, there was a span of 13 bases. Germline CDR1 is SQVTM and CDR2 is ANQGSEA. The CDR3 contains 13 residues. DNA for the CDR3: TGCAGCGTTCAGGACGGGAACCCCTACGAGCAGTACTTC. Translating gives CSVQDGNPYEQYF.

The V and J genes are TRBV4-2 and TRBJ1-2; 7 nucleotides agree with TRBD1. With 1 base clipped from V and 7 bases from J, the junction kept 6 bases outside the gene matches. Germline lookup yields CDR1 LGHNA and CDR2 YNFKEQ. This CDR3 has 14 residues. For the CDR3, the DNA is TGTGCCAGCAGCCAAGTCGGGACAGTTTCTGGCTACACCTTC. This sequence encodes CASSQVGTVSGYTF.

V usage is TRBV27 and J usage is TRBJ1-2; 8 bases match TRBD1. Germline trimming cut 0 bases from V and 6 bases from J; bases unmatched to any gene: 6. This CDR3 has 15 residues. From germline, CDR1 is MNHEY and CDR2 SMNVEV (reference sequence). In DNA form, the CDR3 reads TGTGCCAGCAGTTTATCGAGACAGGGGTACGATGGCTACACCTTC. Translated: CASSLSRQGYDGYTF.

The V and J genes are TRBV2 and TRBJ1-2; D call uncertain. The CDR3 covers 14 residues. V lost 7 bases to trimming and J lost 8 bases, with 20 bases between them. CDR1 SNHLY and CDR2 FYNNEI come from the germline V gene. CDR3 sequence reads: CASNNWERAFGYTF. The CDR3 DNA sequence: TGTGCCAGCAATAATTGGGAAAGGGCGTTCGGCTACACCTTC.